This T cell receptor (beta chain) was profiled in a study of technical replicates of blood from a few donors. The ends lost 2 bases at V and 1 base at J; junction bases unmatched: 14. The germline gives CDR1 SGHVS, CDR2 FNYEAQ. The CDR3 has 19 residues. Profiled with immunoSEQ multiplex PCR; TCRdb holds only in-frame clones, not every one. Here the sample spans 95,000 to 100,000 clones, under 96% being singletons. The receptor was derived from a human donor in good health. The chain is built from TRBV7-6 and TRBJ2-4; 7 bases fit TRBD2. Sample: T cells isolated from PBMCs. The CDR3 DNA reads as TGTGCCAGCAGCTTATCCCCTCGTGAGATTAGCGGGGCCAAAAACATTCAGTACTTC. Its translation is CASSLSPREISGAKNIQYF.